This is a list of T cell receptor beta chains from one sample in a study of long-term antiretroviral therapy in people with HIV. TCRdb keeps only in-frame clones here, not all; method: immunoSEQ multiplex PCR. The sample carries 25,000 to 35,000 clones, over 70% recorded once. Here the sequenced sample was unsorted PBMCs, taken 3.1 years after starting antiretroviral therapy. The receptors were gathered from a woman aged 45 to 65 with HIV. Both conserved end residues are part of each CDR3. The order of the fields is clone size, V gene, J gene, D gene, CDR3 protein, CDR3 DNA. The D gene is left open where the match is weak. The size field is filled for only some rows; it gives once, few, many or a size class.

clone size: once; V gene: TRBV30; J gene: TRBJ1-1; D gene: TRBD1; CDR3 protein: CAWGGQGDRITEAFF; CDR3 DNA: TGTGCCTGGGGTGGACAGGGGGATCGGATCACTGAAGCTTTCTTT
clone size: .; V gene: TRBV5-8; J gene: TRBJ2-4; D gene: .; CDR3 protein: CASSSLRGPKNIQYF; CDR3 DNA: TGTGCCAGCAGCTCCCTCCGGGGGCCCAAAAACATTCAGTACTTC
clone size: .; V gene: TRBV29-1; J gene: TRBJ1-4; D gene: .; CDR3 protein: CSVAGGKGEKLFF; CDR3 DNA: TGCAGCGTTGCGGGGGGAAAGGGTGAAAAACTGTTTTTT
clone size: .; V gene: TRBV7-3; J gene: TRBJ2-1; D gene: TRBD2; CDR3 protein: CASSLAGGPSEQFF; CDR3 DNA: TGTGCCAGCAGCTTGGCGGGGGGGCCCAGTGAGCAGTTCTTC
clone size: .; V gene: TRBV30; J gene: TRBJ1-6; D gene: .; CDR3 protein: CAWSLREPLHF; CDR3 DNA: TGTGCCTGGAGCCTCCGTGAGCCCCTCCACTTT
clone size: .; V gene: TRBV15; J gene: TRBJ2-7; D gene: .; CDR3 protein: CATRASGEYEQYF; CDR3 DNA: TGTGCCACGAGAGCGTCAGGGGAATACGAGCAGTACTTC
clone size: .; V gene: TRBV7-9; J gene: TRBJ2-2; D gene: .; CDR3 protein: CASTFHTGELFF; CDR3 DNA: TGTGCCAGCACCTTCCACACCGGGGAGCTGTTTTTT
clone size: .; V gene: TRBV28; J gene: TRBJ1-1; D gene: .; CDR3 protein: CASTIPGAVMNTEAFF; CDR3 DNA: TGTGCCAGCACCATACCCGGGGCAGTCATGAACACTGAAGCTTTCTTT
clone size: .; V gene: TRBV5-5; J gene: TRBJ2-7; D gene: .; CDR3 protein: CASSSGQPSSYEQYF; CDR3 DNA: TGTGCCAGCAGCTCGGGACAACCGAGCTCCTACGAGCAGTACTTC
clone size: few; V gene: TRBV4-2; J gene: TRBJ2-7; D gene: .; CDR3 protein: CASSGDGRIEQYF; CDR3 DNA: TGTGCCAGCAGCGGGGACGGACGGATCGAGCAGTACTTC
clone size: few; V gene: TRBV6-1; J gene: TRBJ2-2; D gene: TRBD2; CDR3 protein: CASRELAGGTGELFF; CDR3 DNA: TGTGCCAGCAGGGAACTAGCGGGTGGCACCGGGGAGCTGTTTTTT
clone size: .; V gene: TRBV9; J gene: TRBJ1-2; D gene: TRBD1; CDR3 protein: CASSLQGRGLANYGYTF; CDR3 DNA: TGTGCCAGCAGCCTACAGGGCAGGGGGTTAGCTAACTATGGCTACACCTTC
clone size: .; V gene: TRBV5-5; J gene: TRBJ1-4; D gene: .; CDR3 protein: CASSSGQDLELFF; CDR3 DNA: TGTGCCAGCAGCTCCGGCCAGGATTTAGAACTGTTTTTT
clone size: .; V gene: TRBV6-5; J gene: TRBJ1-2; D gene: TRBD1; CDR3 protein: CASSYIRTGGAYGYTF; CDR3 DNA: TGTGCCAGCAGCTACATACGTACAGGGGGGGCCTATGGCTACACCTTC
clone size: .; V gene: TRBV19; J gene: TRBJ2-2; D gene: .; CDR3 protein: CASSIAGYTGELFF; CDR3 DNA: TGTGCCAGTAGTATAGCTGGGTACACCGGGGAGCTGTTTTTT
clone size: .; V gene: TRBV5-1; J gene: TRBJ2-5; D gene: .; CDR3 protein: CASSLAVPGALGVETQYF; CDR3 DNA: TGCGCCAGCAGCTTGGCCGTTCCGGGGGCCCTAGGAGTGGAGACCCAGTACTTC
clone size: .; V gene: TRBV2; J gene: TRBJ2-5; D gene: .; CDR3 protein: CASNLGLGKETQYF; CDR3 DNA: TGTGCCAGCAATCTCGGACTGGGAAAAGAGACCCAGTACTTC
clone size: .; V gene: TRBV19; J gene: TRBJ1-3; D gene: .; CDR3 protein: CASSIPRSGNTIYF; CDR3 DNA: TGTGCCAGTAGTATCCCCCGGTCGGGTAACACCATATATTTT
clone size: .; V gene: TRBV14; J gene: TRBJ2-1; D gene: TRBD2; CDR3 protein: CASSLFSGVNEQFF; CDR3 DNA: TGTGCCAGCAGCCTTTTTAGCGGGGTCAATGAGCAGTTCTTC
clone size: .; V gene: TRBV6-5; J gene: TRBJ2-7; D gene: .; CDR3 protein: CASRPGTASSYEQYF; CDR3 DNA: TGTGCCAGCAGACCCGGGACGGCGAGCTCCTACGAGCAGTACTTC
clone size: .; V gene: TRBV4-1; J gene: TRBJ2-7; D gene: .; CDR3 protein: CASSHDLAGYEQYF; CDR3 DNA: TGCGCCAGCAGCCACGATCTAGCAGGCTACGAGCAGTACTTC
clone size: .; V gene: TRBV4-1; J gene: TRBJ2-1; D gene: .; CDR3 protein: CASSQAGTLSYNEQFF; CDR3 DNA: TGCGCCAGCAGCCAAGCGGGGACGCTGTCCTACAATGAGCAGTTCTTC
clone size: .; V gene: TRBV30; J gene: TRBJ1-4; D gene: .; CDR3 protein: CASTNRVGANEKLFF; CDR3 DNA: TGTGCCTCGACCAACAGGGTAGGGGCTAATGAAAAACTGTTTTTT
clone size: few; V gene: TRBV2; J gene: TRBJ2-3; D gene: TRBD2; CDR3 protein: CASSETSGGTDTQYF; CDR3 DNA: TGTGCCAGCAGTGAGACTAGCGGGGGCACAGATACGCAGTATTTT
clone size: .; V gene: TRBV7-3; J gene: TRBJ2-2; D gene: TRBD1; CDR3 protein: CASSHSGQGGTGELFF; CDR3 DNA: TGTGCCAGCAGCCACTCGGGACAGGGAGGCACCGGGGAGCTGTTTTTT
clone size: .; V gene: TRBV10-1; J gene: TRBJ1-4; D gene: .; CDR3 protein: CASSESGERSNEKLFF; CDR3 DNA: TGCGCCAGCAGTGAGTCGGGGGAACGGAGTAATGAAAAACTGTTTTTT
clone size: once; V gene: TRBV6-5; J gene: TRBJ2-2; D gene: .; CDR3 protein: CASSYFWRSGRELFF; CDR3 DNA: TGTGCCAGCAGTTACTTCTGGAGAAGTGGGCGGGAGCTGTTTTTT
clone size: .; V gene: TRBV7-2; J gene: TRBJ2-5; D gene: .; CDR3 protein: CASSLVYGHQETQYF; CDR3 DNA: TGTGCCAGCAGCTTAGTTTATGGACATCAAGAGACCCAGTACTTC
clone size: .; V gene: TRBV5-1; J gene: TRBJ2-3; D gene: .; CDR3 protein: CASSLVRTTDTQYF; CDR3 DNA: TGCGCCAGCAGCTTGGTCAGAACCACAGATACGCAGTATTTT
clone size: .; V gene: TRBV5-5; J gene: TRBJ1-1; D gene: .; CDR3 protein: CASSYDSWGNTEAFF; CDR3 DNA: TGTGCCAGCAGCTATGACAGTTGGGGGAACACTGAAGCTTTCTTT